These 16 T cell receptor beta chains were sequenced from one sample in a study of glioma-infiltrating T cells after dendritic cell vaccination. Using immunoSEQ multiplex PCR, the repertoire was profiled, and TCRdb retains in-frame clones only, with some absent. The table lists 70,000 to 90,000 clones, about four fifths of them singletons, with approximately 6.6% in the top ten. Time point reported: after dendritic cell vaccination, including at tumor progression/relapse. This specimen was blood, taken after dendritic cell vaccination. Every receptor here comes from a human donor with glioblastoma.

V is TRBV5-1 and J is TRBJ1-1; a weak D match, TRBD1 (5 bases). Germline loops: CDR1 SGHRS, CDR2 YFSETQ. Trimming cost V 2 bases and J 2 bases, with 10 bases left between them. The CDR3 length is 14 residues. CDR3 protein: CASSFDGTNTEAFF. Here the CDR3 DNA reads TGCGCCAGCAGCTTTGACGGGACTAACACTGAAGCTTTCTTT.

The V gene is TRBV11-2, the J gene TRBJ1-3, with D maybe TRBD1 (5 bases). Germline V gene lookup returns CDR1 SGHAT and CDR2 FQNNGV. Trimming took off 4 bases at V and 4 bases at J, with 20 bases between the two ends. There are 17 residues in the CDR3. CDR3 protein: CASSSSSYGGAGNTIYF. In DNA form, the CDR3 reads TGTGCCAGCAGCTCTAGCTCTTACGGGGGTGCAGGAAACACCATATATTTT. The variable domain in full, with the rest retrieved from reference TRBV11-2 and TRBJ1-3, is EAGVAQSPRYKIIEKRQSVAFWCNPISGHATLYWYQQILGQGPKLLIQFQNNGVVDDSQLPKDRFSAERLKGVDSTLKIQPAKLEDSAVYLCASSSSSYGGAGNTIYFGEGSWLTVV.

Worth noting for this clone: Other DNA sequences in the sample encode the same CDR3. CDR3 region: CASSLIGTGETQYF. CDR3 nucleotides: TGTGCCAGCAGCCTCATTGGGACTGGGGAGACCCAGTACTTC. The V gene is TRBV7-3, the J gene TRBJ2-5, with D maybe TRBD2 (6 bases). Germline-derived CDR1 and CDR2 are SGHTA and FQGTGA. The CDR3 runs to 14 residues. Trimming shortened V by 5 bases and J by 5 bases, and 15 bases separated the two germline ends.

The chain is built from TRBV29-1 and TRBJ1-1, with D hard to call. Trimming cost V 4 bases and J 4 bases, with 13 bases left between them. Germline lookup yields CDR1 SQVTM and CDR2 ANQGSEA. There are 13 residues in the CDR3. CDR3: CSVGLNRGTEAFF. The CDR3 coding sequence is TGCAGCGTTGGCCTGAACCGGGGCACTGAAGCTTTCTTT.

V gene TRBV27 combines with J gene TRBJ2-1; the match to TRBD1 covers 8 bases. Per germline, CDR1 MNHEY and CDR2 SMNVEV (reference sequence). The CDR3 totals 16 residues. J gave up 10 bases and V 3 bases, and 14 bases lay outside the gene matches. This CDR3 reads CASSFRPGQGEWEQFF. The CDR3, as DNA: TGTGCCAGCAGTTTTCGCCCCGGACAGGGCGAATGGGAGCAGTTCTTC.

This rearrangement joins TRBV29-1 to TRBJ1-1, with TRBD1 matching 7 bases. The CDR3 spans 13 residues. Trimming removed 5 bases from V and 3 bases from J; junction bases left unmatched: 6. The V gene's germline CDR1 is SQVTM and CDR2 ANQGSEA. In DNA form, the CDR3 reads TGCAGCGTTAACAGGGGTATGGACACTGAAGCTTTCTTT. It is translated as CSVNRGMDTEAFF.

This clone came up a few times. The V call is TRBV5-6, the J call TRBJ2-7; TRBD1 matches at 9 bases. From germline, CDR1 is SGHDT and CDR2 YYEEEE. With V trimmed by 4 bases and J by 5 bases, 13 bases remained unmatched. This CDR3 is 16 amino acids long. The DNA for the CDR3 is TGTGCCAGCAGCCCCGCACCGGGACAGGGAAGGGACGAGCAGTACTTC. Protein product: CASSPAPGQGRDEQYF.

The rearrangement links TRBV5-1 to TRBJ1-6; 8 nucleotides line up with TRBD1. The junction had 12 bases not matched to a gene; V was cut back by 6 bases and J by 7 bases. This CDR3 is 16 amino acids long. Per germline, CDR1 SGHRS and CDR2 YFSETQ. CDR3 in amino acids: CASTDRAAGENSPLHF. The DNA of the CDR3 is TGCGCCAGCACGGACAGGGCGGCCGGTGAGAATTCACCCCTCCACTTT.

This rearrangement joins TRBV4-1 to TRBJ2-5; TRBD1 might be the D (5 bases). Germline CDR1 is MGHRA and CDR2 is YSYEKL. The CDR3 is 15 residues long. The V gene lost 2 bases and the J gene lost 9 bases, with 19 bases spanning the gap. CDR3 nucleotides: TGCGCCAGCAGCCAATGGCGGCCGAGTCAAGGGGCCCAGTACTTC. The encoded protein is CASSQWRPSQGAQYF.

This chain joins TRBV27 and TRBJ1-5; 12 bases agree with TRBD1. The CDR3 loop spans 19 amino acids. Germline values: CDR1 MNHEY, CDR2 SMNVEV (reference sequence). J lost 2 bases, V lost 4 bases, and 12 bases had no gene match. The CDR3 region is CASSSTPGQGATGNQPQHF. In DNA, the CDR3 is TGTGCCAGCAGTTCCACCCCGGGACAGGGGGCTACAGGCAATCAGCCCCAGCATTTT.

This chain connects TRBV10-3 to TRBJ2-2, with D unresolved. The CDR3 runs to 14 residues. Germline V gives CDR1 ENHRY, CDR2 SYGVKD. V lost 2 bases, J lost 4 bases, and 8 bases lay in between. The CDR3 loop is CAISEGLGTGELFF. In DNA, the CDR3 is TGTGCCATCAGTGAGGGGCTTGGCACCGGGGAGCTGTTTTTT.

This chain links TRBV9 with TRBJ1-4, with D unclear. V was cut by 0 bases and J by 6 bases, with 9 bases left in between. Germline lookup yields CDR1 SGDLS and CDR2 YYNGEE. The CDR3 extends over 14 amino acids. The CDR3 bases are TGTGCCAGCAGCGTAGCTGGCGGGGATGAAAAACTGTTTTTT. Protein: CASSVAGGDEKLFF. The full variable domain, in which reference TRBV9 and TRBJ1-4 provide the parts outside the CDR3, is DSGVTQTPKHLITATGQRVTLRCSPRSGDLSVYWYQQSLDQGLQFLIQYYNGEERAKGNILERFSAQQFPDLHSELNLSSLELGDSALYFCASSVAGGDEKLFFGSGTQLSVL.

CDR3 in DNA: TGCAGTGCTGGGCACAACACTGAAGCTTTCTTT. This sequence encodes CSAGHNTEAFF. This rearrangement joins TRBV20-1 to TRBJ1-1, with D hard to call. The CDR3 is 11 residues long. Between the trimmed V and J ends, which lost 5 bases and 2 bases, there was a span of 6 bases. From germline, CDR1 is DFQATT and CDR2 SNEGSKA (reference sequence).

The V and J genes are TRBV19 and TRBJ1-4, with D hard to call. V shed 9 bases and J shed 8 bases, with 16 bases lying between them. CDR3 size: 13 residues. The germline V gene encodes CDR1 LNHDA and CDR2 SQIVND (reference sequence). CDR3 DNA sequence: TGTGCCAGCCTCACCCGAGAGGAAGAAAAACTGTTTTTT. Its protein product is CASLTREEEKLFF. Full variable domain (remainder filled in from reference TRBV19 and TRBJ1-4): DGGITQSPKYLFRKEGQNVTLSCEQNLNHDAMYWYRQDPGQGLRLIYYSQIVNDFQKGDIAEGYSVSREKKESFPLTVTSAQKNPTAFYLCASLTREEEKLFFGSGTQLSVL.

This clone was observed a single time. The chain's CDR3 is CARSPITGKTNYGYTF. The DNA of the CDR3 is TGTGCCAGAAGCCCTATTACAGGGAAAACTAACTATGGCTACACCTTC. This chain joins TRBV7-5 and TRBJ1-2; TRBD1 was called by the table and not checked on the DNA. TRBV7-5 is a known pseudogene. This CDR3 is built from 16 residues.

This chain uses TRBV5-4 with TRBJ1-3; TRBD1 might be the D (6 bases). V shed 4 bases and J shed 0 bases, with 20 bases lying between them. Germline V lookup: CDR1 SGHNT, CDR2 YYREEE (reference sequence). The CDR3 covers 18 residues. The CDR3 nucleotides read TGTGCCAGCAGCCAAGCTTTTCGACAGGCCTACTCTGGAAACACCATATATTTT. Residues: CASSQAFRQAYSGNTIYF.